Below are 16 T cell receptor beta chains sequenced from a single sample in a study of follicular helper T cells after annual influenza vaccination. The repertoire was sequenced with immunoSEQ multiplex PCR; TCRdb's copy has only in-frame clones and lacks some. The sample holds 8,500 to 10,000 clones, around nine tenths seen once. As for time point: 2015-2016 season, pre-vaccination. The sample was CXCR5+ CD38- circulating T follicular helper cells from blood, taken on the day of influenza vaccination. The subset is: circulating Tfh, non-naive CD4+CXCR5+PD-1+ (ICOS+CD38+ or ICOS-CD38-). The receptors were sampled from an adult who received the influenza vaccine.

This chain connects TRBV30 to TRBJ2-5; 7 positions agree with TRBD1. Germline values: CDR1 GTSNPN, CDR2 SVGIG (reference sequence). The CDR3 spans 14 residues. The V segment lost 0 bases and the J segment 3 bases; nucleotides outside the gene matches: 4. The CDR3 DNA follows: TGTGCCTGGAGTGTGCAGGGGGTGGAAGAGACCCAGTACTTC. It encodes CAWSVQGVEETQYF.

The chain employs TRBV7-6 and TRBJ1-4, with a possible D match to TRBD1 (6 bases). Trimming left V 3 bases short and J 5 bases short, with 13 bases between. The germline V gene encodes CDR1 SGHVS and CDR2 FNYEAQ. This CDR3 is built from 15 residues. CDR3 amino acids: CASSFDTGKNEKLFF. CDR3 nucleotides: TGTGCCAGCAGCTTCGATACAGGGAAAAATGAAAAACTGTTTTTT.

The chain has TRBV10-3 and TRBJ1-4, with D tentatively TRBD1 (5 bases). The germline CDR1 and CDR2 sequences are ENHRY and SYGVKD. The V end lost 4 bases, the J end lost 8 bases, and 11 bases lay between the germline ends. The length of the CDR3 is 13 residues. The CDR3 spells CAISGRDREKLFF. CDR3 DNA sequence: TGTGCCATCAGTGGCAGGGATCGCGAAAAACTGTTTTTT.

The chain links TRBV7-2 to TRBJ2-7; no reliable D call. Trimming pared 5 bases from V and 4 bases from J, leaving 18 bases between. This CDR3 spans 15 amino acids. CDR1 and CDR2 (germline): SGHTA, FQGNSA. The CDR3 is CASSPHRVIAYEQYF. The CDR3 DNA reads TGTGCCAGCAGCCCCCACCGAGTAATAGCTTACGAGCAGTACTTC.

This chain links TRBV7-2 with TRBJ1-1, with D possibly being TRBD1 (5 bases). Germline-derived CDR1 and CDR2 are SGHTA and FQGNSA. The CDR3 covers 14 residues. V was trimmed by 2 bases and J by 5 bases, leaving 12 bases between them. The CDR3 spells CASSLQGLRTEAFF. The CDR3, as DNA: TGTGCCAGCAGCTTACAGGGTTTGCGTACTGAAGCTTTCTTT.

The chain recombines TRBV7-2 with TRBJ2-1, with D tentatively TRBD1 or TRBD2 (7 bases each). CDR3 length: 17 amino acids. The germline gives CDR1 SGHTA, CDR2 FQGNSA. Between the trimmed V and J ends, which lost 1 base and 6 bases, there was a span of 19 bases. CDR3 loop: CASSLGGGGGLRNEQFF. In DNA form, the CDR3 reads TGTGCCAGCAGCTTAGGGGGAGGGGGCGGATTACGCAATGAGCAGTTCTTC.

This clone was counted between two and nine times. The V call is TRBV2, the J call TRBJ2-2; a weak D match, TRBD2 (5 bases). Looked up from germline, CDR1 is SNHLY and CDR2 is FYNNEI. The CDR3 contains 14 residues. The germline V and J ends were trimmed by 4 bases and 2 bases, with 8 bases remaining between them. CDR3 sequence (DNA): TGTGCCAGCAGTGCGAGCGGAAACACCGGGGAGCTGTTTTTT. It codes for CASSASGNTGELFF.

The chain uses TRBV18 and TRBJ2-7, with D uncertain. The germline V and J ends were trimmed by 3 bases and 5 bases, with 20 bases remaining between them. The germline CDR1 and CDR2 sequences are KGHSH and LQKENI. There are 16 residues in the CDR3. In DNA form, the CDR3 reads TGTGCCAGCTCACCTCAAACCCGGGTCGGGCGAGACGAGCAGTACTTC. It is translated as CASSPQTRVGRDEQYF.

This clone was observed a single time. V and J are TRBV6-5 and TRBJ2-7; D is unresolved. V was pared by 1 base and J by 7 bases, with 14 bases between. Germline lookup yields CDR1 MNHEY and CDR2 SVGAGI. The CDR3 totals 14 residues. The CDR3, as DNA: TGTGCCAGCAGTTACTTGCCCAATTTGTATGAGCAGTACTTC. It is translated as CASSYLPNLYEQYF.

The rearrangement links TRBV25-1 to TRBJ1-6, with D uncertain. The germline gives CDR1 MGHDK, CDR2 SYGVNS. The V end lost 3 bases, the J end lost 8 bases, and 8 bases lay between the germline ends. This CDR3 is 13 amino acids long. The DNA for the CDR3 is TGTGCCAGCAGTGAGAGGACGGATTCACCCCTCCACTTT. As protein: CASSERTDSPLHF.

V usage is TRBV18 and J usage is TRBJ1-3; possibly TRBD1 for D (5 bases). Per the germline V gene, CDR1 is KGHSH and CDR2 is LQKENI. The CDR3 loop spans 12 amino acids. Trimming removed 8 bases at V and 0 bases at J, with 5 bases between. The CDR3 region is CASGGSGNTIYF. The CDR3 bases are TGTGCCAGCGGGGGCTCTGGAAACACCATATATTTT.

The gene calls are TRBV9 and TRBJ2-1; no reliable D call. V lost 3 bases to trimming and J lost 7 bases, with 8 bases between them. The germline gives CDR1 SGDLS, CDR2 YYNGEE. This CDR3 is built from 12 residues. Here the CDR3 reads CASSANLNEQFF. CDR3 nucleotide sequence: TGTGCCAGCAGCGCCAACCTTAATGAGCAGTTCTTC.

V is TRBV6-1 and J is TRBJ2-4, with 7 positions matching TRBD2. CDR3 length: 14 amino acids. J gave up 2 bases and V 8 bases, and 6 bases lay outside the gene matches. The germline CDR1 and CDR2 sequences are MNHNS and SASEGT. The CDR3 protein is CASLGGLTKNIQYF. In nucleotides, the CDR3 is TGTGCCAGCTTGGGGGGGTTGACCAAAAACATTCAGTACTTC.

This sequence joins TRBV10-3 and TRBJ1-4, with TRBD1 as a possible D gene (6 bases). Deletions cut 0 bases from V and 4 bases from J, with 9 bases between. The CDR3 spans 15 residues. CDR1 and CDR2 from the germline V gene are ENHRY and SYGVKD. The CDR3 sequence is CAISESPDSNEKLFF. The CDR3 DNA follows: TGTGCCATCAGTGAGTCCCCGGACAGTAATGAAAAACTGTTTTTT.

The chain employs TRBV6-6 and TRBJ1-2; D unclear. Trimming cost V 2 bases and J 9 bases, with 13 bases left between them. CDR3 length equals 13 residues. The germline V gene has CDR1 MNHNY and CDR2 SVGAGI (reference sequence). In nucleotides, the CDR3 is TGTGCCAGCAGTTACCTGGGTGGTTGGAGCTACACCTTC. It is translated as CASSYLGGWSYTF.

J is TRBJ1-6 and V is TRBV7-6, with a weak D call TRBD1 (5 bases). V lost 5 bases to trimming and J lost 7 bases, with 15 bases between them. CDR3 size: 15 residues. From germline, CDR1 is SGHVS and CDR2 FNYEAQ. The CDR3 nucleotides are TGTGCCAGCAGCATAACCGGGACTGCCAATTCACCCCTCCACTTT. Amino acid sequence: CASSITGTANSPLHF.